The next 9 T cell receptor beta chains were all read from a single sample in a study of blood T cells in healthy people across ages. The second PCR ran about 7 to 12 cycles with a sample-barcoded 5' primer and J-beta primers. From the 5' RACE reads, TCRdb called clonotypes with MiXCR, one entry per CDR3 protein. Seen here are approximately 800,000 distinct CDR3 sequences, approximately 55% observed once, and the top ten hold around 41%. Material: blood. The receptors shown here come from an elderly man in good health.

There are a few counts of this clonotype. The rearrangement uses TRBV2 and TRBJ2-5; D remains unclear. The V end lost 4 bases, the J end lost 2 bases, and 5 bases lay between the germline ends. The CDR3 has 12 residues. Looked up from germline, CDR1 is SNHLY and CDR2 is FYNNEI. This chain's CDR3 is CASSARQETQYF. In DNA, the CDR3 is TGTGCCAGCAGTGCGAGGCAAGAGACCCAGTACTTC.

This clonotype was found a few times. V gene TRBV25-1 combines with J gene TRBJ2-7, with D possibly matching TRBD2 (7 bases). Trimming removed 8 bases from V and 0 bases from J, with 14 bases in between. CDR1 MGHDK and CDR2 SYGVNS come from the germline V gene. This CDR3 is built from 14 residues. Written as DNA, the CDR3 is TGTGCCAGCGGGGGGGGCCTCAGCTCCTACGAGCAGTACTTC. Amino acids: CASGGGLSSYEQYF.

The genes are TRBV12-3 or TRBV12-4 and TRBJ1-4; D not resolved. Between the trimmed V and J ends, which lost 2 bases and 3 bases, there was a span of 7 bases. This CDR3 spans 14 amino acids. The DNA of the CDR3 is TGTGCCAGCAGTTTAAAGGCGCCTAATGAAAAACTGTTTTTT. Protein product: CASSLKAPNEKLFF.

The CDR3 loop reads CASSVVPNEQFF. In nucleotides, the CDR3 is TGTGCCAGCAGCGTAGTTCCCAATGAGCAGTTCTTC. The chain uses TRBV9 and TRBJ2-1; no definite D call. V was cut by 0 bases and J by 6 bases, with 4 bases left in between. The germline CDR1 and CDR2 sequences are SGDLS and YYNGEE. CDR3 length: 12 residues.

In its sample, this clonotype was seen a few times. The chain links TRBV7-4 to TRBJ1-1; D call uncertain. The germline V gene has CDR1 SGHVT and CDR2 SQSDAQ. This CDR3 is built from 13 residues. V was trimmed by 1 base and J by 11 bases, leaving 14 bases between them. The CDR3 DNA reads as TGTGCCAGCAGCTTAGGTGGCAGGTCTCGTGCTTTCTTT. It is translated as CASSLGGRSRAFF.

This clonotype came up a few times. This sequence joins TRBV29-1 and TRBJ2-7, with D possibly matching TRBD2 (5 bases). V was shortened by 4 bases and J by 2 bases, with 12 bases between the two germline ends. CDR1 is SQVTM and CDR2 is ANQGSEA in the germline V gene. This CDR3 contains 13 residues. CDR3 amino acids: CSVGPGGPYEQYF. The DNA for the CDR3 is TGCAGCGTTGGGCCTGGCGGGCCCTACGAGCAGTACTTC.

V usage is TRBV28 and J usage is TRBJ2-5, with a weak D call TRBD1 (5 bases). Near its end, the DNA agrees better with TRBJ2-7, so the J call may be wrong. CDR1 and CDR2 from the germline V gene are MDHEN and SYDVKM. This CDR3 is 13 amino acids long. CDR3: CASIGPGRNEQYF. The CDR3 DNA reads as TGTGCCAGCATCGGGCCAGGGCGAAACGAGCAGTACTTC.

The rearrangement links TRBV11-2 to TRBJ2-1; 9 positions agree with TRBD2. From germline, CDR1 is SGHAT and CDR2 FQNNGV. V was pared by 5 bases and J by 0 bases, with 2 bases of the junction left unmatched. The CDR3 totals 15 residues. The CDR3 region is CASSGTSNSYNEQFF. Written as DNA, the CDR3 is TGTGCCAGCAGCGGGACTAGCAACTCCTACAATGAGCAGTTCTTC.

This clonotype was observed once. V usage is TRBV6-1 and J usage is TRBJ2-1; 7 nucleotides match TRBD1. Near its end, the DNA agrees better with TRBJ2-7, so the J call may be wrong. This CDR3 has 15 amino acids. The V gene's germline CDR1 is MNHNS and CDR2 SASEGT. The CDR3 region has the DNA TGTGCCAGCAGCCAGGACAGGAGCTCCTACAATGAGCAGTACTTC. Amino acid sequence: CASSQDRSSYNEQYF.